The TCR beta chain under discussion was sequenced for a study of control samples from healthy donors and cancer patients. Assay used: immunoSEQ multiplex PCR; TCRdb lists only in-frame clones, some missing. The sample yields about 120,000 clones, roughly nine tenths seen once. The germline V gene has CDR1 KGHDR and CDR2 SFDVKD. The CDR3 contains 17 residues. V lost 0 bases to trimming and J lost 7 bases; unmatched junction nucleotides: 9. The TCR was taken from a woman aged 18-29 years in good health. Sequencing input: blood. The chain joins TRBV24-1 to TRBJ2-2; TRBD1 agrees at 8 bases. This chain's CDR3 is CATSDLFGQGLGGELFF. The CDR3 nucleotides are TGTGCCACCAGTGATTTGTTCGGACAGGGTCTGGGCGGGGAGCTGTTTTTT.